The present T cell receptor (beta chain) was sequenced within a study of CD4 T cells in relation to SARS-CoV-2 and coronaviruses. The wider study: Shared crossreactive spike epitopes were mapped to their HLA restriction.

CD4+ T cells from unexposed donors were obtained before the COVID-19 pandemic (2011-2018). After nine to ten days of culture, CD4+ T cells were isolated. As cell numbers allowed, unexposed-donor CD4+ T cells faced SARS-CoV-2 S/N and four cold-coronavirus spikes. Per germline, CDR1 LNHDA and CDR2 SQIVND (reference sequence). This CDR3 comprises 15 residues. Trimming stripped 1 base from V and 6 bases from J, with 13 bases between. This table comes from immunoSEQ multiplex PCR, and its TCRdb copy is limited to in-frame clones, with some not included. The sample carries roughly 19,000 clones, approximately 80% recorded once. This clone was found once. Its antigen is currently unknown.

This chain connects TRBV19 to TRBJ1-5; weak D call: TRBD1 (5 bases). Sequenced: CD4+ T cells from PBMCs, cultured in vitro. The sequence was collected from a human donor in good health. CDR3 sequence reads: CASSIGAGFPQPQHF. For the CDR3, the DNA is TGTGCCAGTAGTATAGGGGCAGGGTTTCCTCAGCCCCAGCATTTT.